This T cell receptor beta chain appears in the sequencing data of a study of cytomegalovirus exposure and HLA in healthy donors. Broader study findings: The study assumed roughly uniform donor sequencing depth for presence/absence analyses. A later analysis associated 15,000 to 20,000 TCR beta sequences with HLA alleles at a 0.05 false discovery rate.

Of note for this clone: No antigen is known for it.

The CDR3 is made up of 16 amino acids. Germline lookup yields CDR1 SEHNR and CDR2 FQNEAQ (reference sequence). V gave up 0 bases and J gave up 6 bases; unmatched junction bases: 6. The PCR was carried out with 60 Vbeta primers and 13 Jbeta primers. Repertoires were generated with immunoSEQ multiplex PCR, while TCRdb's copy carries only in-frame clones and drops some. Here the sample spans about 140,000 clones, approximately 82% being singletons. The origin of this receptor is a woman between 35 and 50 years old in good health and CMV-seronegative. The rearrangement joins TRBV7-9 to TRBJ2-3, with 10 bases identical to TRBD1. The material sequenced was PBMCs. CDR3 residues: CASSLAARDRGDTQYF. The CDR3 DNA sequence: TGTGCCAGCAGCTTAGCCGCGCGGGACAGGGGTGATACGCAGTATTTT.